Presented here are 3 T cell receptor beta chains from one specimen sequenced in a study of T cell repertoires in cytomegalovirus infection. MiXCR, run by TCRdb on the reads, gives a single entry per CDR3 protein. The table records some 320,000 distinct CDR3 sequences, 9.5% of them present only once. Sequencing used PBMCs. The receptors originated from a human donor in good health (CMV status not recorded). Some clones in this sample may be carry-over from other donors' samples.

This clonotype was observed a handful of times. The chain combines TRBV7-9 with TRBJ1-2; possible D gene TRBD1, 5 bases. The germline CDR1 and CDR2 sequences are SEHNR and FQNEAQ (reference sequence). Deletions cut 4 bases from V and 1 base from J, with 10 bases between. This CDR3 comprises 14 residues. The CDR3 here is CASSSGRINYGYTF. The CDR3 bases are TGTGCCAGCAGCTCGGGACGGATTAACTATGGCTACACCTTC.

The V call is TRBV6-2 or TRBV6-3, the J call TRBJ2-2; 9 nucleotides line up with TRBD1. V was pared by 7 bases and J by 3 bases, with 3 bases of the junction left unmatched. From germline, CDR1 is MNHEY and CDR2 SVGEGT. The CDR3 length is 14 residues. For the CDR3, the DNA is TGTGCCAGCAAGAGGACAGGGGACACCGGGGAGCTGTTTTTT. This encodes CASKRTGDTGELFF.

The gene calls are TRBV19 and TRBJ1-5, with 7 bases lining up with TRBD1. J gave up 5 bases and V 2 bases, and 6 bases lay outside the gene matches. This CDR3 is 15 amino acids long. Germline loops: CDR1 LNHDA, CDR2 SQIVND (reference sequence). CDR3 sequence: CASSIRHRGDQPQHF. CDR3 sequence (DNA): TGTGCCAGTAGTATAAGGCACAGGGGTGATCAGCCCCAGCATTTT.